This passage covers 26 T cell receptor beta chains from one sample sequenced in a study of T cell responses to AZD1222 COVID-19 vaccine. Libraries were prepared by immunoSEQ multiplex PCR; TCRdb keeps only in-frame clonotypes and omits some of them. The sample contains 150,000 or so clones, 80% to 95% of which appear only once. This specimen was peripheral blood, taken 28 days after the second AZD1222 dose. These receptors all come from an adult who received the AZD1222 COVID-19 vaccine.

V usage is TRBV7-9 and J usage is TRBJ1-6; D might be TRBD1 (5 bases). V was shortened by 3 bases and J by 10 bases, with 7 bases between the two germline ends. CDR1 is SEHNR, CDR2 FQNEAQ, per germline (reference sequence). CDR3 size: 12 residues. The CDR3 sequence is CASSFSGSPLHF. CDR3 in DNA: TGTGCCAGCAGCTTCTCAGGGTCACCCCTCCACTTT.

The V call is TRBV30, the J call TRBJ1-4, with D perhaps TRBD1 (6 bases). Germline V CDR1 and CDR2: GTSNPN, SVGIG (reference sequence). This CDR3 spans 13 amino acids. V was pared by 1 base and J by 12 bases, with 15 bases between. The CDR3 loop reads CAWSGVVRGELFF. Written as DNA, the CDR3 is TGTGCCTGGAGTGGAGTCGTTAGGGGGGAACTGTTTTTT.

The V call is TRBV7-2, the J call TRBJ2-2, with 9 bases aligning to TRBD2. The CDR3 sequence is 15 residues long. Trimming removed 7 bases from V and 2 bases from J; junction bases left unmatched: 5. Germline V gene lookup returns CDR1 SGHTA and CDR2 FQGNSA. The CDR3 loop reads CASTPGLANTGELFF. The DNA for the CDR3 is TGTGCCAGCACCCCGGGACTAGCTAACACCGGGGAGCTGTTTTTT.

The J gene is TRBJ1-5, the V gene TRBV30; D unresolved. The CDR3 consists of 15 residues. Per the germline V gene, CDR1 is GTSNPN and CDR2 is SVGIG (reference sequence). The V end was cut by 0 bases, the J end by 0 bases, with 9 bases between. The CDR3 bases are TGTGCCTGGAGTGTGGGCAGCTATAGCAATCAGCCCCAGCATTTT. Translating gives CAWSVGSYSNQPQHF.

CDR3 sequence reads: CAISEGQGKETQYF. CDR3 nucleotide sequence: TGTGCCATCAGTGAGGGACAGGGGAAGGAGACCCAGTACTTC. This sequence joins TRBV10-3 and TRBJ2-5, with 9 nucleotides matching TRBD1. J lost 5 bases, V lost 2 bases, and 3 bases had no gene match. CDR1 and CDR2 (germline): ENHRY, SYGVKD. This CDR3 is 14 amino acids long.

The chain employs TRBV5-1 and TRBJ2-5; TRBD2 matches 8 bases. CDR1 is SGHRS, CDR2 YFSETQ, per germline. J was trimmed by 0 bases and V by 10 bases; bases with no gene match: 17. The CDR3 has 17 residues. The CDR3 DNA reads TGCGCCCAAACCATACCTGGGAGCGGGAGCTACCAAGAGACCCAGTACTTC. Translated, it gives CAQTIPGSGSYQETQYF.

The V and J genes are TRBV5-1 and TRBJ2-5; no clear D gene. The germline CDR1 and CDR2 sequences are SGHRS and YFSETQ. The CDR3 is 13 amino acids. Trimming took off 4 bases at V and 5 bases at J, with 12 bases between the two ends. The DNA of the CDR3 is TGCGCCAGCAGCCCGGGCCAGAGGGAGACCCAGTACTTC. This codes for CASSPGQRETQYF.

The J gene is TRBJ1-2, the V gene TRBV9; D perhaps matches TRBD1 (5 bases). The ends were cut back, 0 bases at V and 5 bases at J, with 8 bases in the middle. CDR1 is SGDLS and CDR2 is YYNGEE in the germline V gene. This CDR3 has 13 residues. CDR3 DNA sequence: TGTGCCAGCAGCGTAGCCGGGGGGTATGGCTACACCTTC. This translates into CASSVAGGYGYTF. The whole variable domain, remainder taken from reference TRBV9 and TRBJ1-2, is DSGVTQTPKHLITATGQRVTLRCSPRSGDLSVYWYQQSLDQGLQFLIQYYNGEERAKGNILERFSAQQFPDLHSELNLSSLELGDSALYFCASSVAGGYGYTFGSGTRLTVV.

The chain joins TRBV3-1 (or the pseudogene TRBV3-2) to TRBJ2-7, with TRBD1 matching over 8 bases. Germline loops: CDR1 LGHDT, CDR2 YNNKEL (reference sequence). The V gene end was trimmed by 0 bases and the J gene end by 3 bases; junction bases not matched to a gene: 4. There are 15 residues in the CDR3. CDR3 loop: CASSQEGTGDYEQYF. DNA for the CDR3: TGTGCCAGCAGCCAAGAAGGGACAGGCGACTACGAGCAGTACTTC.

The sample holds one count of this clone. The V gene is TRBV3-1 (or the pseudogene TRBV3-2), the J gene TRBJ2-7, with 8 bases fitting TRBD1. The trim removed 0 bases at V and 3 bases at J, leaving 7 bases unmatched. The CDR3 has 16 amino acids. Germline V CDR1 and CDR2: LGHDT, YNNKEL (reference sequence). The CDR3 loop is CASSQERGTGIYEQYF. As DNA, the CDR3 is TGTGCCAGCAGCCAAGAAAGGGGGACAGGCATCTACGAGCAGTACTTC.

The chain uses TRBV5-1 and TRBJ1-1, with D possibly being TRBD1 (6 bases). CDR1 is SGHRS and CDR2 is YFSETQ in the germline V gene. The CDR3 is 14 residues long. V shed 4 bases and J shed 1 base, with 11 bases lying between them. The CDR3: CASSPGTWNTEAFF. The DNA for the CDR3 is TGCGCCAGCAGCCCCGGGACATGGAACACTGAAGCTTTCTTT.

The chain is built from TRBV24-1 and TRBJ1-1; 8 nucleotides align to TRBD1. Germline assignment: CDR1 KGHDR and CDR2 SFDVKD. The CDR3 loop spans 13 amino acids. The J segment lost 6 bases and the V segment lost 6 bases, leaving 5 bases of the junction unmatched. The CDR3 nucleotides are TGTGCCACCAGTTCTCAGGGGGCCGCTGAAGCTTTCTTT. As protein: CATSSQGAAEAFF.

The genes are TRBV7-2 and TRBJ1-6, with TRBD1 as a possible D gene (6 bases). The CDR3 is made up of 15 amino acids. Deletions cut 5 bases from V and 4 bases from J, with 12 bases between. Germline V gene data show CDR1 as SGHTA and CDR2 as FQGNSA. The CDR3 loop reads CASSPARGYNSPLHF. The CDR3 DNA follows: TGTGCCAGCAGCCCCGCAAGGGGGTATAATTCACCCCTCCACTTT.

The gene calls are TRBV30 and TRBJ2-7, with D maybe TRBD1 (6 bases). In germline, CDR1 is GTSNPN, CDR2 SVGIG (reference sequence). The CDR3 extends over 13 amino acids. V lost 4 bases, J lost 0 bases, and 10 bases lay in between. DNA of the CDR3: TGTGCCTGGACGAGGGGGAGCTCCTACGAGCAGTACTTC. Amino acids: CAWTRGSSYEQYF. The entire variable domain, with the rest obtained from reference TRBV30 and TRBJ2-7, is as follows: SQTIHQWPATLVQPVGSPLSLECTVEGTSNPNLYWYRQAAGRGLQLLFYSVGIGQISSEVPQNLSASRPQDRQFILSSKKLLLSDSGFYLCAWTRGSSYEQYFGPGTRLTVT.

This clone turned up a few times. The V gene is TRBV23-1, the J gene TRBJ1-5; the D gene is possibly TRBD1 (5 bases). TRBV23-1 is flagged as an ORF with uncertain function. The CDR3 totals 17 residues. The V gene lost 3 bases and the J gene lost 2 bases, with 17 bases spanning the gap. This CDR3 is CASSQKRGPGGNQPQHF. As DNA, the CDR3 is TGCGCCAGCAGTCAGAAACGGGGACCTGGGGGCAATCAGCCCCAGCATTTT.

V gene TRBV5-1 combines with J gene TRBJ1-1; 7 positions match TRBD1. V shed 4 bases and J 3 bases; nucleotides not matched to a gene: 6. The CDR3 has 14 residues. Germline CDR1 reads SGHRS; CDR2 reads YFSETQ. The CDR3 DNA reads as TGCGCCAGCAGCCCTACAGGGGAGTACACTGAAGCTTTCTTT. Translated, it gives CASSPTGEYTEAFF.

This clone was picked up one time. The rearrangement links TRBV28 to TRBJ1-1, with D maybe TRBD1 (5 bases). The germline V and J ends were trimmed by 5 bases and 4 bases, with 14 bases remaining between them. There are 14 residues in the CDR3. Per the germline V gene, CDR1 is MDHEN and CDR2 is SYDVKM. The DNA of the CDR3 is TGTGCCAGCAGTCTTCACCGGGGGGGCACTGAAGCTTTCTTT. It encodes CASSLHRGGTEAFF.

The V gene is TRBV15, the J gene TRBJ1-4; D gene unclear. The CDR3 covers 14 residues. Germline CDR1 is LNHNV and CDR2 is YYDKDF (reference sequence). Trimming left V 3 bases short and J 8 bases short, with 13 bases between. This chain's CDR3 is CATSSTGFREKLFF. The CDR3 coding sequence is TGTGCCACCAGCAGCACGGGATTTAGGGAAAAACTGTTTTTT.

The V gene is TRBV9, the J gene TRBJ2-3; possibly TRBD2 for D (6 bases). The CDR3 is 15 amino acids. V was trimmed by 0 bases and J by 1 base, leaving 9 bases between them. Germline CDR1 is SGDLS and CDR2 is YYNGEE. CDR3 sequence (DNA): TGTGCCAGCAGCGTAGGGGGGGTTCGCACAGATACGCAGTATTTT. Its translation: CASSVGGVRTDTQYF.

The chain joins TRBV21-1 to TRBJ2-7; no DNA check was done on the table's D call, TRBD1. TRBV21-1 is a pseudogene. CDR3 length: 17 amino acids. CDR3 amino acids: CASSTGTGGGDCYEQYF. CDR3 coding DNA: TGTGCCAGTTCGACCGGGACAGGGGGCGGTGACTGCTACGAGCAGTACTTC.

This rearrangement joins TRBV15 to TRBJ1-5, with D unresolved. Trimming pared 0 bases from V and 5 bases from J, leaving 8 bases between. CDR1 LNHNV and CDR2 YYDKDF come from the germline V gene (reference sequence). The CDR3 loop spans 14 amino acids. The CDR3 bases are TGTGCCACCAGCAGAGATAGCACCGATCAGCCCCAGCATTTT. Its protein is CATSRDSTDQPQHF.

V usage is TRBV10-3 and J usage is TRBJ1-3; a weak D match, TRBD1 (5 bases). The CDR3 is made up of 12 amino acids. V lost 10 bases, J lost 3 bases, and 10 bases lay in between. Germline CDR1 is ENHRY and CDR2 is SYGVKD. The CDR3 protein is CATQGGGNTIYF. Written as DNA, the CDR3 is TGTGCCACCCAGGGAGGTGGAAACACCATATATTTT.

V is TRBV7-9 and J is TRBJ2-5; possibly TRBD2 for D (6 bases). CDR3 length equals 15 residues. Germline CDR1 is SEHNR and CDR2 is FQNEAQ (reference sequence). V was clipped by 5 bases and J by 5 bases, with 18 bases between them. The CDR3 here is CASSRLLRGGETQYF. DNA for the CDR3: TGTGCCAGCAGCCGTCTCCTCCGAGGAGGGGAGACCCAGTACTTC.

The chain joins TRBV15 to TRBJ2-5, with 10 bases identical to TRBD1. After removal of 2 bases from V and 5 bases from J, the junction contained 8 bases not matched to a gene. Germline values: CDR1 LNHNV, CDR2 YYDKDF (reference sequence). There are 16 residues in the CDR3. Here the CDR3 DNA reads TGTGCCACCAGCAGAAGGGGACAGGGGAGGTTGGAGACCCAGTACTTC. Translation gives CATSRRGQGRLETQYF.

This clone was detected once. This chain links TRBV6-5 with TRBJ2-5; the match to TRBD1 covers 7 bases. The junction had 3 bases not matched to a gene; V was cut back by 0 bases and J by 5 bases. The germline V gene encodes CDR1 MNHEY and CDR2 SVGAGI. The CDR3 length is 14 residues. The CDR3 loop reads CASSYSRGLETQYF. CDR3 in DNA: TGTGCCAGCAGTTACTCGAGGGGGCTTGAGACCCAGTACTTC.

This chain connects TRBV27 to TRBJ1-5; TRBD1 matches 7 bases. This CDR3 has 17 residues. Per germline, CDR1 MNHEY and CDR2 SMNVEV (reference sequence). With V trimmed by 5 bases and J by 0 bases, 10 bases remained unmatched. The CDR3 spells CASSHRQGQYSNQPQHF. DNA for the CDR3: TGTGCCAGCAGTCACCGACAGGGACAATATAGCAATCAGCCCCAGCATTTT.